The clone carrying this T cell receptor (beta chain) was seen once. Its target is not known. Per the germline V gene, CDR1 is SNHLY and CDR2 is FYNNEI. V lost 2 bases and J 10 bases, leaving 8 bases between the germline ends. The CDR3 runs 12 residues. With 60 Vbeta and 13 Jbeta primers, the PCR was carried out. Data came from immunoSEQ multiplex PCR; TCRdb stores just in-frame clones and leaves some out. Here the sample spans about 160,000 clones, approximately 74% being singletons. The data derive from a study of cytomegalovirus exposure and HLA in healthy donors. Findings and caveats of the study: Overall, approximately 180 TCR beta chains were annotated as cytomegalovirus-associated.

Sequencing input: PBMCs. This clonotype originated in a woman in her 30s in good health and CMV-seronegative. The chain has TRBV2 and TRBJ2-2; D unresolved. This CDR3 is CASSEQAVELFF. In nucleotides, the CDR3 is TGTGCCAGCAGTGAACAGGCAGTGGAGCTGTTTTTT.